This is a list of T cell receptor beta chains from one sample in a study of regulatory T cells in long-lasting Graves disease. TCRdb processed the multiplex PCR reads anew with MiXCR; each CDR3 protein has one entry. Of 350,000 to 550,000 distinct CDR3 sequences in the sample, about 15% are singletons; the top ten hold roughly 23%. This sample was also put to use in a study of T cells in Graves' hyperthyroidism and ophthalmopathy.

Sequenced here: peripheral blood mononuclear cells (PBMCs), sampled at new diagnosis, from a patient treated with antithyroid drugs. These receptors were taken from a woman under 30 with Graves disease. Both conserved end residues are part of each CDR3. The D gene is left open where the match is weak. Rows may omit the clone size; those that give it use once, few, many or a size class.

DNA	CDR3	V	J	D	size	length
TGTGCCAGCAGCTTAGATCAACTACCGCCACCCTACAATGAGCAGTTCTTC	CASSLDQLPPPYNEQFF	TRBV11-3	TRBJ2-1	-	many	17
TGTGCCAGCAGCCCAGGTCAAGCGGGAGCCGGGGAGCTGTTTTTT	CASSPGQAGAGELFF	TRBV9	TRBJ2-2	TRBD2	-	15
TGTGCCAGCAGCCCCTCGGATGCGAGGGGGACCCAGTACTTC	CASSPSDARGTQYF	TRBV3-1	TRBJ2-5	-	few	14
TGTGCCAGTAGTACACGGGAGCAAATGGGGGCGGCTGAAGCTTTCTTT	CASSTREQMGAAEAFF	TRBV19	TRBJ1-1	-	few	16
TGTGCCAGCAGCGACAGGAGCGTAATCAATGAGCAGTTCTTC	CASSDRSVINEQFF	TRBV12-3/TRBV12-4	TRBJ2-1	-	few	14
TGTGCCAGCAGTGCAGGGCCGGAGACCCAGTACTTC	CASSAGPETQYF	TRBV7-9	TRBJ2-5	-	many	12
TGTGCCAGCACTACCGGGACAGGGCTCTGGCGTGATCAGCCCCAGCATTTT	CASTTGTGLWRDQPQHF	TRBV6-2/TRBV6-3	TRBJ1-5	TRBD1	many	17
TGTGCCACCAAAGCGGGGCAGGGGGTTCAGGGGCAGTACTTC	CATKAGQGVQGQYF	TRBV28	TRBJ2-7	-	-	14
TGCAGTGCTATGACAGGGGACTATCAGCCCCAGCATTTT	CSAMTGDYQPQHF	TRBV20-1	TRBJ1-5	TRBD1	many	13
TGTGCCAGCAGCCAATATATTAATACGCAGTATTTT	CASSQYINTQYF	TRBV14	TRBJ2-3	-	few	12
TGTGCCAGTAGCGCTAATAACTATGGCTACACCTTC	CASSANNYGYTF	TRBV19	TRBJ1-2	-	-	12